This T cell receptor beta chain was profiled in a study of neoadjuvant nivolumab and ipilimumab in lung cancer. Overall study findings and caveats: Only two of four nivolumab-treated tumors gained richness and clonality by surgery.

TCRdb's table, derived via immunoSEQ multiplex PCR, lists solely in-frame clones and lacks some. The profile shows about 38,000 clones, about 88% of them singletons. To note about this clone: What it binds is unknown.

This CDR3 has 15 amino acids. The V end was cut by 3 bases, the J end by 4 bases, with 16 bases between. Germline CDR1 reads SGDLS; CDR2 reads YYNGEE. V usage is TRBV9 and J usage is TRBJ1-1; tentatively, D is TRBD1 (6 bases). This clonotype originated in an adult with non-small cell lung cancer. Sequenced material: peripheral blood, taken before neoadjuvant nivolumab, alone or with ipilimumab. The CDR3 DNA reads as TGTGCCAGCAGCGCCACAGGGAAAGGGGGCACTGAAGCTTTCTTT. This encodes CASSATGKGGTEAFF.